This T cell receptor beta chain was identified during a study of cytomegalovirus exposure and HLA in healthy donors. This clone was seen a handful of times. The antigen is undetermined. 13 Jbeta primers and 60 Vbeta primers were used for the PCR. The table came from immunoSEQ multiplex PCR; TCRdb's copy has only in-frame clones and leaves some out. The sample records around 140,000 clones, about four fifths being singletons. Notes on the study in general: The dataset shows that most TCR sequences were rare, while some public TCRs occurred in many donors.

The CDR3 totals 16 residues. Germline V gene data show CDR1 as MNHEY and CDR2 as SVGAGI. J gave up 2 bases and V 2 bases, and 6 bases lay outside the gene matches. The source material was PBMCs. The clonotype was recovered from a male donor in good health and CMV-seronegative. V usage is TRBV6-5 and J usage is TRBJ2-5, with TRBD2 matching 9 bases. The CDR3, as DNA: TGTGCCAGCAGTTACGGCCTAGCGGGGAATCAAGAGACCCAGTACTTC. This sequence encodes CASSYGLAGNQETQYF.